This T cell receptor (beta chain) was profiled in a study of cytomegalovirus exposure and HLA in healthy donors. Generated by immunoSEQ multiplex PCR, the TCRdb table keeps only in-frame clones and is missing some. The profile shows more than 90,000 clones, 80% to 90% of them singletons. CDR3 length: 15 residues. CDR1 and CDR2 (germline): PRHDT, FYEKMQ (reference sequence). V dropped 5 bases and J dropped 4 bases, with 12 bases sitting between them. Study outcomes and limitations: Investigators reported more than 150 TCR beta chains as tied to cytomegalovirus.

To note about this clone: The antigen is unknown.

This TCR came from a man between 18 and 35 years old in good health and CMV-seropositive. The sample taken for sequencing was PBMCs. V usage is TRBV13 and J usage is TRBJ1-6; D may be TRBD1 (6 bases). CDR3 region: CASSTRQVYNSPLHF. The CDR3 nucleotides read TGTGCCAGCAGCACGCGACAGGTGTATAATTCACCCCTCCACTTT.